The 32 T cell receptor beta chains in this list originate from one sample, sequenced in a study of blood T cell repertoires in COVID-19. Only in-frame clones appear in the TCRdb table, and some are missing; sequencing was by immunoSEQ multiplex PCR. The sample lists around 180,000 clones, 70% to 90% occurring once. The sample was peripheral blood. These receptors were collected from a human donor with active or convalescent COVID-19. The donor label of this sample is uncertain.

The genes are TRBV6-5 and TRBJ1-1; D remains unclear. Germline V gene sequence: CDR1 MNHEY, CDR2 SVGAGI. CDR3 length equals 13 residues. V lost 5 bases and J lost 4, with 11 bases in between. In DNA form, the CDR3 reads TGTGCCAGCAGTCCACCGAGTGGCACTGAAGCTTTCTTT. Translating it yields CASSPPSGTEAFF.

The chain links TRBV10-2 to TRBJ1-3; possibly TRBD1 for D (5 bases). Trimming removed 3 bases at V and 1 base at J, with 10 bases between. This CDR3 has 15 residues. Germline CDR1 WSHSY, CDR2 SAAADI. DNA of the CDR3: TGCGCCAGCAGTGACCTGACAGAGTCTGGAAACACCATATATTTT. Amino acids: CASSDLTESGNTIYF.

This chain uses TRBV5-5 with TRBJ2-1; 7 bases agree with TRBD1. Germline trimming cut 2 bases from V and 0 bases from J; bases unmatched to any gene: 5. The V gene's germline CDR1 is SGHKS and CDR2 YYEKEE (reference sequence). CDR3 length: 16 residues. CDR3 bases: TGTGCCAGCAGCTTTACAGGGGAAAGCTCCTACAATGAGCAGTTCTTC. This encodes CASSFTGESSYNEQFF.

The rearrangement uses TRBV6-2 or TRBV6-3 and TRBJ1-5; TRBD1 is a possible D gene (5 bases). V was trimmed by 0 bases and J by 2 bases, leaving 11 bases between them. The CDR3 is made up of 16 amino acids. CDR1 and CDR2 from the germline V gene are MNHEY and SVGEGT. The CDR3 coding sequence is TGTGCCAGCAGTTACTCGACCAGGGTTGGCAATCAGCCCCAGCATTTT. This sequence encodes CASSYSTRVGNQPQHF.

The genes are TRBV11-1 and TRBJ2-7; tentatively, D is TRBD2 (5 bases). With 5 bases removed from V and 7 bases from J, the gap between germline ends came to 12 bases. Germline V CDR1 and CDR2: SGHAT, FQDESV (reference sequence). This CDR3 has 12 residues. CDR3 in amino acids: CASSILVQEQYF. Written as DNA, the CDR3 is TGTGCCAGCAGCATACTAGTTCAGGAGCAGTACTTC.

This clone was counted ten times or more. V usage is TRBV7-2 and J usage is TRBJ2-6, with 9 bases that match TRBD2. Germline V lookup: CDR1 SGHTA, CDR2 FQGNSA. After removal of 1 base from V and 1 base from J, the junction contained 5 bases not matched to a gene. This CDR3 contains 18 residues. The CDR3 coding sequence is TGTGCCAGCAGCTTAGTAGCGGGGGCTAGGTCTGGGGCCAACGTCCTGACTTTC. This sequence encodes CASSLVAGARSGANVLTF.

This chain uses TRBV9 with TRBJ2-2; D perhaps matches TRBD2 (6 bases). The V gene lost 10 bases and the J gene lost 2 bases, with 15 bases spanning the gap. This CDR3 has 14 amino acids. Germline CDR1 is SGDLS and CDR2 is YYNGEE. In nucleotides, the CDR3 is TGTGCCGGGTCTCGCGGGGCAAACACCGGGGAGCTGTTTTTT. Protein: CAGSRGANTGELFF.

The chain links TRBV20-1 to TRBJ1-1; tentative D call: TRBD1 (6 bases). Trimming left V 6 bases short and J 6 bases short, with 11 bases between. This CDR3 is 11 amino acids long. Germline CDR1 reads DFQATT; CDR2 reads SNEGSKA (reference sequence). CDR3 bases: TGCAGTGCGCGGACAGTCGCTGAAGCTTTCTTT. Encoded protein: CSARTVAEAFF.

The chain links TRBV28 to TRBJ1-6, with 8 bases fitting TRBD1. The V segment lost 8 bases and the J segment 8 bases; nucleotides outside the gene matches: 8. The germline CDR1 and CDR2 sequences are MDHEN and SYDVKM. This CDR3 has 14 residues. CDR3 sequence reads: CASQPGQDYSPLHF. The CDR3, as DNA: TGTGCCAGCCAACCGGGACAGGATTATTCACCCCTCCACTTT.

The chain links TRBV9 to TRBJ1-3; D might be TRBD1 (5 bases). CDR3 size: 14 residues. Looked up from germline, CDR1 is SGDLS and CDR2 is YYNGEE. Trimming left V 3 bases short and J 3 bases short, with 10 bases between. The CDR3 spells CASSGGEVGNTIYF. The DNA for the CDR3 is TGTGCCAGCAGCGGGGGGGAAGTTGGAAACACCATATATTTT.

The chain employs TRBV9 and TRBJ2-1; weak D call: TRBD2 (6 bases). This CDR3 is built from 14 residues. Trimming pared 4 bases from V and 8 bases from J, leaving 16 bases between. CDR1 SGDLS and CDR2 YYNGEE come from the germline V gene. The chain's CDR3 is CASSSPGGDYEQFF. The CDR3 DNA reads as TGTGCCAGCAGCTCCCCCGGCGGGGATTATGAGCAGTTCTTC. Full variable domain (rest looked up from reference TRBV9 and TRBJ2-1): DSGVTQTPKHLITATGQRVTLRCSPRSGDLSVYWYQQSLDQGLQFLIQYYNGEERAKGNILERFSAQQFPDLHSELNLSSLELGDSALYFCASSSPGGDYEQFFGPGTRLTVL.

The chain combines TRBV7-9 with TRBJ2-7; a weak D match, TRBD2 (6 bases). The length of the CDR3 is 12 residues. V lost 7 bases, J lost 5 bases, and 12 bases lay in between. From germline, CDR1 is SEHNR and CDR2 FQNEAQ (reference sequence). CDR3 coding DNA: TGTGCCAGCACCCACGGGGAGGACGAGCAGTACTTC. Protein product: CASTHGEDEQYF.

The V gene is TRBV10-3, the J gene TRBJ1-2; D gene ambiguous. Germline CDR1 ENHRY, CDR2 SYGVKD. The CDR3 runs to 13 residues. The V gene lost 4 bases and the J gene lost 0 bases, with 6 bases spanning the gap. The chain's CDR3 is CAISVRANYGYTF. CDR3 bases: TGTGCCATCAGTGTTCGAGCTAACTATGGCTACACCTTC.

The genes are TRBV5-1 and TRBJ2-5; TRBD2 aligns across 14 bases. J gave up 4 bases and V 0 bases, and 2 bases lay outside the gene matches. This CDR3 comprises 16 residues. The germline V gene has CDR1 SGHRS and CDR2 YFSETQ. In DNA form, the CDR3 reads TGCGCCAGCAGCTTGGAGGGACTAGCGGGAGCAGAGACCCAGTACTTC. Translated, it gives CASSLEGLAGAETQYF.

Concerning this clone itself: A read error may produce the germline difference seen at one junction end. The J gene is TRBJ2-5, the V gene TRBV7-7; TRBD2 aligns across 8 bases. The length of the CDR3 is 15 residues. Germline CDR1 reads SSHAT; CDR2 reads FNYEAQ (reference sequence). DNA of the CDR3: TGTGCTAGCAGCCCGTCGCTAGCGGGTAGGGAGACCCAGTACTTC. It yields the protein CASSPSLAGRETQYF.

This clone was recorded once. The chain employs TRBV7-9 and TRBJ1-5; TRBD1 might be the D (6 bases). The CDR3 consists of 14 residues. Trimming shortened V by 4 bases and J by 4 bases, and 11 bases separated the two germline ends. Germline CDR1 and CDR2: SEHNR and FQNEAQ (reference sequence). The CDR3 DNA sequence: TGTGCCAGCAGCTCATGGACAGATAATCAGCCCCAGCATTTT. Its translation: CASSSWTDNQPQHF. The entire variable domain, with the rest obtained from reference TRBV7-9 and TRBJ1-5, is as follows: DTGVSQNPRHKITKRGQNVTFRCDPISEHNRLYWYRQTLGQGPEFLTYFQNEAQLEKSRLLSDRFSAERPKGSFSTLEIQRTEQGDSAMYLCASSSWTDNQPQHFGDGTRLSIL.

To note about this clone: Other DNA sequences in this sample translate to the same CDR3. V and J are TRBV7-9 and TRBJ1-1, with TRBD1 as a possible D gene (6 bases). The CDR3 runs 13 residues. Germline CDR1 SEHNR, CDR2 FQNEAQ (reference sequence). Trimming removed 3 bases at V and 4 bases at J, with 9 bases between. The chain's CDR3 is CASSFSGVTEAFF. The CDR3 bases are TGTGCCAGCAGCTTTTCAGGGGTCACTGAAGCTTTCTTT.

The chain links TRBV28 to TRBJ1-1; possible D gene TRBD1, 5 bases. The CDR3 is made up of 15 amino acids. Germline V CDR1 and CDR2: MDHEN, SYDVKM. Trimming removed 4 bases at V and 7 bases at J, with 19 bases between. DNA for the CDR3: TGTGCCAGCAGTTCCCCCTTCGAGGGGCGGGATGAAGCTTTCTTT. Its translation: CASSSPFEGRDEAFF.

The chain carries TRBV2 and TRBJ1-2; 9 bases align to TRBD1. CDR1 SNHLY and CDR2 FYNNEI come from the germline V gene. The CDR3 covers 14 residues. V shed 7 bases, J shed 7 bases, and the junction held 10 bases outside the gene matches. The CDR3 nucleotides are TGTGCCAGCACCGCCGGGGACAGGGTGGTTGGCTACACCTTC. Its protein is CASTAGDRVVGYTF.

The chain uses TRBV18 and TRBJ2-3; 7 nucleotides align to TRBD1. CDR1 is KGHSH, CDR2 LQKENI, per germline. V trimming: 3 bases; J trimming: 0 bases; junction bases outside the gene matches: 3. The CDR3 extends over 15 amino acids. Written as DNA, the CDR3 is TGTGCCAGCTCACCGAGACAGGGCAGCACAGATACGCAGTATTTT. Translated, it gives CASSPRQGSTDTQYF.

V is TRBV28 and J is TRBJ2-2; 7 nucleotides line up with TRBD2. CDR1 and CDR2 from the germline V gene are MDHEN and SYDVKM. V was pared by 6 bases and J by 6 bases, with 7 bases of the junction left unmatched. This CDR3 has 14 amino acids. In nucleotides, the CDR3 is TGTGCCAGCAGGGGAACCGGGGGGTCCGGGGAGCTGTTTTTT. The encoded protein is CASRGTGGSGELFF.

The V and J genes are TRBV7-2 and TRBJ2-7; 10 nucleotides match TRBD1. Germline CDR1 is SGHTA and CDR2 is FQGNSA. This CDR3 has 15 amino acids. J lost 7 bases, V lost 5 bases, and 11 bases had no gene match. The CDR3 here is CASSTTGTGVGEQYF. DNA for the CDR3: TGTGCCAGCAGCACTACCGGGACAGGGGTGGGTGAGCAGTACTTC.

The chain's CDR3 is CASSRAGRINGYTF. The DNA for the CDR3 is TGTGCCAGCAGCCGTGCAGGGAGGATAAATGGCTACACCTTC. The V gene is TRBV25-1, the J gene TRBJ1-2, with D perhaps TRBD1 (5 bases). This CDR3 has 14 amino acids. Trimming cost V 6 bases and J 6 bases, with 17 bases left between them. Germline V lookup: CDR1 MGHDK, CDR2 SYGVNS.

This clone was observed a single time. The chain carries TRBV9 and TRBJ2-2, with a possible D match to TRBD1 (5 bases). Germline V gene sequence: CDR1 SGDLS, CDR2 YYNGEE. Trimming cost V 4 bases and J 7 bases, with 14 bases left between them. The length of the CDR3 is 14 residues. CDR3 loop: CASSSFQGHGELFF. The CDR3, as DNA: TGTGCCAGCAGCTCATTCCAGGGTCACGGGGAGCTGTTTTTT.

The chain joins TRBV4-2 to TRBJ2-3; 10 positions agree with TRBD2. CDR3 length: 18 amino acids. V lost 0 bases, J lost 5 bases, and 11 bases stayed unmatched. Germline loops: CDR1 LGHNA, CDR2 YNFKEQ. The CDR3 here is CASSQEGGQRGGLDTQYF. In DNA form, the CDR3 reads TGTGCCAGCAGCCAAGAAGGCGGGCAGCGGGGGGGCTTAGATACGCAGTATTTT.

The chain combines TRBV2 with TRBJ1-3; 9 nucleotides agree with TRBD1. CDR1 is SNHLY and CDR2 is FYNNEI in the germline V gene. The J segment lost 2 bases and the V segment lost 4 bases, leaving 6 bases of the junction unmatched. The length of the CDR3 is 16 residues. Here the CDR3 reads CASSAGQGGAGNTIYF. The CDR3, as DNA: TGTGCCAGCAGTGCGGGACAGGGAGGTGCTGGAAACACCATATATTTT.

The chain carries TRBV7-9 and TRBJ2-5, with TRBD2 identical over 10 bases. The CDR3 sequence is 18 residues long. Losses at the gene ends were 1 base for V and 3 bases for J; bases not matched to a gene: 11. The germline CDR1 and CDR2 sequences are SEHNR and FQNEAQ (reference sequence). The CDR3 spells CASSLGAAGGPGKETQYF. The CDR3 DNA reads TGTGCCAGCAGCTTAGGCGCAGCGGGAGGGCCGGGGAAAGAGACCCAGTACTTC.

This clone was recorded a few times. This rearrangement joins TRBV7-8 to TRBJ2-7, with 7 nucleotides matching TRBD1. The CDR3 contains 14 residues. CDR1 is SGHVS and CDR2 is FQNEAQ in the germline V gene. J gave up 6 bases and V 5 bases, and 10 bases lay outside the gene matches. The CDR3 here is CASSPTPDRVEQYF. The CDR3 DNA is TGTGCCAGCAGCCCCACCCCTGACAGGGTCGAGCAGTACTTC.

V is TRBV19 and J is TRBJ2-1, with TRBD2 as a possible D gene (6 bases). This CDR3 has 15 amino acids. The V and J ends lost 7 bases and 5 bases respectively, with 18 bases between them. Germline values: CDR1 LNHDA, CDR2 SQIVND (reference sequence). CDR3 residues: CASMRGLTENNEQFF. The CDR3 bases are TGTGCCAGTATGCGGGGACTCACGGAAAACAATGAGCAGTTCTTC.

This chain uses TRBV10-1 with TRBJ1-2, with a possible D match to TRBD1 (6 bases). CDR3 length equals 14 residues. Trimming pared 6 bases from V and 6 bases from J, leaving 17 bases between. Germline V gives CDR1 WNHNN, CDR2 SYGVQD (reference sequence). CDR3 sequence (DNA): TGCGCCAGCAGCACAGGGAAGCAGTTGGATGGCTACACCTTC. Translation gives CASSTGKQLDGYTF.

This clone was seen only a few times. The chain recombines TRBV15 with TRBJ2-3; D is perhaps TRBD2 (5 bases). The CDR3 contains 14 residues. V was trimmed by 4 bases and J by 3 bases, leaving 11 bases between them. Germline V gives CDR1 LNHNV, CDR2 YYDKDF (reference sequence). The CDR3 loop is CATSIRELTDTQYF. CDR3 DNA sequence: TGTGCCACCAGCATCCGGGAATTGACAGATACGCAGTATTTT.

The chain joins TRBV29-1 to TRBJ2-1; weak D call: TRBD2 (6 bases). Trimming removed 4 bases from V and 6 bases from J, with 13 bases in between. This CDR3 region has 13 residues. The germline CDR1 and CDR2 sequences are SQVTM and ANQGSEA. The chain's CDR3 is CSVVETSRNEQFF. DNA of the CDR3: TGCAGCGTTGTGGAGACTAGTCGCAATGAGCAGTTCTTC.